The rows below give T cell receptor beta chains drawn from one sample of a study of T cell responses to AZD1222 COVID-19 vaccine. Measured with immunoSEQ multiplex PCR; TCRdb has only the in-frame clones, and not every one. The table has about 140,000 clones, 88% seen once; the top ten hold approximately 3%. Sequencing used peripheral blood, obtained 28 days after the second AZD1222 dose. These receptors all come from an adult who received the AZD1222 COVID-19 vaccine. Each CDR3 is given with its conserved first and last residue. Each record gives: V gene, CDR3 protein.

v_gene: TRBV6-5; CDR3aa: CASIGPGYEQYF
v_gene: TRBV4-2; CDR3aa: CASSQENVNQPQHF
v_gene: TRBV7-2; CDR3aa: CASSLGARGTQETQYF
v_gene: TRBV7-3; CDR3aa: CASSSRDQMGGYTF
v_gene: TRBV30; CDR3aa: CAWKFHRTDTQYF
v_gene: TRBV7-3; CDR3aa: CASSHGYEQYF
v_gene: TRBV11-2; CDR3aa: CASSPGTSGPYQETQYF
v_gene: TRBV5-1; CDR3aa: CASAPGGGNQPQHF
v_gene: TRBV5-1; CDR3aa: CASSSNLQGARTGELFF
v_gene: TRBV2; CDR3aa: CASSTDSDTEAFF
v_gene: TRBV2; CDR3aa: CASRGAGTNEKLFF
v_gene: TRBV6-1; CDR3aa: CASSEAGPDGYTF
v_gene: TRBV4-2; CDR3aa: CASSPDTGTANSGANVLTF
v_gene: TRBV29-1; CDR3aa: CSVKPPGPRGEQFF
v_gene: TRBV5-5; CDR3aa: CASSPGPYTYEQYF
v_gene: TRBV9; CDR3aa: CASSVGSGSTGELFF
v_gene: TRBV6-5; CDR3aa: CASTGLASTETQYF
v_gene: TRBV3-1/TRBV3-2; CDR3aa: CASRQGGSGGYTF
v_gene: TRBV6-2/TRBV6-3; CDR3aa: CASSPDRPYTEAFF
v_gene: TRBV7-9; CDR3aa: CASSRTTFLQSGNTIYF
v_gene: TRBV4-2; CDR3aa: CASSQDLGSPAGSGYEQYF
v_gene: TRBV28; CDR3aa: CASSSVRVHQPQHF
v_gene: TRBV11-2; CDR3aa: CASSLAQGAPHF
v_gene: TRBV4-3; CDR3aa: CASSQDSLSSGNTIYF